These T cell receptor beta chains were read from a single sample in a study of control samples from healthy donors and cancer patients. The assay was immunoSEQ multiplex PCR, and TCRdb's table has in-frame clones only and misses some. Of approximately 150,000 clones listed, about 90% are singletons. The sequenced material came from blood. These receptors were obtained from a man younger than 35 in good health. Both conserved end residues are part of each CDR3. A D gene is named only where the DNA matches it firmly.

>TRBV6-2/TRBV6-3|TRBD1|TRBJ1-2|14
CASSVDRDAYGYTF
TGTGCCAGCAGTGTCGACAGGGACGCCTATGGCTACACCTTC
>TRBV5-1|-|TRBJ2-3|16
CASSLDLPGGTDTQYF
TGCGCCAGCAGCTTGGACCTTCCAGGGGGCACAGATACGCAGTATTTT
>TRBV5-1|TRBD2|TRBJ2-7|15
CASSTGLADSYEQYF
TGCGCCAGCAGCACGGGACTAGCGGATTCCTACGAGCAGTACTTC
>TRBV7-9|TRBD1|TRBJ1-5|14
CASSPGTGNQPQHF
TGTGCCAGCAGCCCCGGGACAGGCAATCAGCCCCAGCATTTT
>TRBV19|TRBD1|TRBJ2-1|16
CASSRRGTGIYNEQFF
TGTGCCAGTAGTAGGCGTGGGACAGGGATATACAATGAGCAGTTCTTC
>TRBV4-3|-|TRBJ1-2|14
CASSQGGTANGYTF
TGCGCCAGCAGCCAAGGCGGGACGGCAAATGGCTACACCTTC
>TRBV11-2|-|TRBJ2-4|16
CASSLVGMIAKNIQYF
TGTGCCAGCAGCTTAGTAGGGATGATAGCCAAAAACATTCAGTACTTC
>TRBV9|TRBD1|TRBJ1-4|15
CASSASGTGYEKLFF
TGTGCCAGCAGCGCTTCCGGGACAGGGTACGAAAAACTGTTTTTT
>TRBV6-5|-|TRBJ1-2|14
CASRGGGWYYGYTF
TGTGCCAGCAGAGGGGGAGGCTGGTACTATGGCTACACCTTC
>TRBV27|TRBD2|TRBJ2-2|14
CASKRGGGTGELFF
TGTGCCAGCAAGCGGGGGGGCGGCACCGGGGAGCTGTTTTTT
>TRBV5-4|TRBD2|TRBJ2-3|14
CAAASGGATDTQYF
TGTGCCGCGGCCAGCGGGGGGGCAACAGATACGCAGTATTTT
>TRBV4-3|TRBD1|TRBJ2-7|17
CASSLYLGTGNSYEQYF
TGCGCCAGCAGCCTCTATCTCGGGACAGGAAACTCCTACGAGCAGTACTTC
>TRBV7-8|-|TRBJ1-6|14
CASSFENGGSPLHF
TGTGCCAGCAGCTTCGAAAATGGGGGTTCACCCCTCCACTTT
>TRBV2|TRBD1|TRBJ1-5|15
CASSSNRGSVQPQHF
TGTGCCAGCAGTAGCAACAGGGGGTCGGTCCAGCCCCAGCATTTT
>TRBV28|-|TRBJ2-7|14
CASSLSVTSYEQYF
TGTGCCAGCAGTTTGAGTGTTACCTCCTACGAGCAGTACTTC
>TRBV28|TRBD1|TRBJ2-7|14
CASSLGQGAYEQYF
TGTGCCAGCAGCTTAGGGCAGGGGGCCTACGAGCAGTACTTC